These 19 T cell receptor beta chains were all obtained from the same sample, sequenced in a study of early T cells in non-severe SARS-CoV-2 infection. TCRdb fed the 5' RACE reads into MiXCR, producing one record per CDR3 protein. The data contain tens of thousands of distinct CDR3 sequences, 4% to 5% of them singletons. Sequences were obtained from whole blood. These receptors originate from an adult who was a healthcare worker with PCR-confirmed SARS-CoV-2 infection or an uninfected control (not recorded which).

The chain joins TRBV5-1 to TRBJ2-7; D is possibly TRBD1 or TRBD2 (5 bases each). Trimming took 2 bases from V and 5 from J, leaving 14 bases between them. This CDR3 is built from 14 residues. Germline V CDR1 and CDR2: SGHRS, YFSETQ. The CDR3 protein is CASSLNPGTNEQYF. The CDR3 nucleotides are TGCGCCAGCAGCTTAAACCCCGGGACGAACGAGCAGTACTTC.

At least ten counts were recorded for this clonotype. The chain carries TRBV6-5 and TRBJ1-5; D may be TRBD1 (5 bases). V was trimmed by 6 bases and J by 4 bases, leaving 13 bases between them. The CDR3 extends over 14 amino acids. Germline CDR1 reads MNHEY; CDR2 reads SVGAGI. The CDR3 spells CASSPGGRNQPQHF. The CDR3 coding sequence is TGTGCCAGCAGCCCCGGGGGTCGAAATCAGCCCCAGCATTTT.

A few counts support this clonotype. The chain has TRBV6-6 and TRBJ2-7; D perhaps matches TRBD2 (6 bases). V lost 2 bases and J 6 bases, leaving 14 bases between the germline ends. This CDR3 is built from 14 residues. Germline CDR1 is MNHNY and CDR2 is SVGAGI (reference sequence). The CDR3 region has the DNA TGTGCCAGCAGTTACGAGCTAGCGCTGGGCGAGCAGTACTTC. It specifies CASSYELALGEQYF.

This clonotype has at least ten counts. This chain links TRBV5-1 with TRBJ2-5; 7 bases fit TRBD1. The CDR3 has 14 amino acids. V was clipped by 6 bases and J by 4 bases; unmatched bases: 9. From germline, CDR1 is SGHRS and CDR2 YFSETQ. CDR3 nucleotides: TGCGCCAGCACCGAAGCCGACAGGGTAGAGACCCAGTACTTC. Its protein is CASTEADRVETQYF.

In the case of this clonotype: Since a much larger clone is just one base distant, this may be a read error. This is likely a read error, given that the CDR3 carries no conserved phenylalanine or tryptophan at its end. The J gene is TRBJ2-3, the V gene TRBV5-1; D gene uncertain. V lost 7 bases to trimming and J lost 0 bases, with 12 bases between them. CDR1 is SGHRS and CDR2 is YFSETQ in the germline V gene. The CDR3 sequence is 14 residues long. CDR3 DNA sequence: TGCGCCAGCCAGGCGGCCCTTAGCACAGATACGCAGTATTCT. This codes for CASQAALSTDTQYS.

A few counts support this clonotype. V and J are TRBV18 and TRBJ1-1; D is undetermined. V lost 2 bases, J lost 4 bases, and 8 bases lay in between. Germline values: CDR1 KGHSH, CDR2 LQKENI. This CDR3 contains 13 residues. CDR3 nucleotide sequence: TGTGCCAGCTCACCAGCTCCGGGCACTGAAGCTTTCTTT. As protein: CASSPAPGTEAFF. The full variable domain, in which reference TRBV18 and TRBJ1-1 provide the parts outside the CDR3, is NAGVMQNPRHLVRRRGQEARLRCSPMKGHSHVYWYRQLPEEGLKFMVYLQKENIIDESGMPKERFSAEFPKEGPSILRIQQVVRGDSAAYFCASSPAPGTEAFFGQGTRLTVV.

This clonotype was picked up a small number of times. This chain uses TRBV10-2 with TRBJ2-7, with D tentatively TRBD1 (6 bases). In germline, CDR1 is WSHSY, CDR2 SAAADI. The CDR3 totals 16 residues. Deletions cut 3 bases from V and 4 bases from J, with 19 bases between. For the CDR3, the DNA is TGCGCCAGCAGTGACTCCCGCGGTACAGGGTGGTACGAGCAGTACTTC. Its translation is CASSDSRGTGWYEQYF.

This clonotype was observed at least ten times. The chain couples TRBV5-6 to TRBJ1-2; no clear D. The germline V gene encodes CDR1 SGHDT and CDR2 YYEEEE. The CDR3 extends over 16 amino acids. V lost 0 bases, J lost 4 bases, and 16 bases lay in between. The CDR3 reads CASSLATYLRTYGYTF. The CDR3 DNA reads as TGTGCCAGCAGCTTGGCAACTTACCTACGAACCTATGGCTACACCTTC.

This clonotype showed up many times. Here the CDR3 reads CASSLGTGSRTDTQYF. The CDR3 nucleotides are TGTGCCAGCAGCTTAGGGACAGGGTCTCGCACAGATACGCAGTATTTT. The V call is TRBV7-3, the J call TRBJ2-3; TRBD1 agrees at 9 bases. With V trimmed by 2 bases and J by 1 base, 4 bases remained unmatched. There are 16 residues in the CDR3. Germline V gene sequence: CDR1 SGHTA, CDR2 FQGTGA.

This chain links TRBV7-3 with TRBJ2-4; TRBD1 might be the D (6 bases). The CDR3 has 15 residues. V was pared by 2 bases and J by 6 bases, with 14 bases between. Germline V gives CDR1 SGHTA, CDR2 FQGTGA. The CDR3 region has the DNA TGTGCCAGCAGCTTATACGGTTCACAGGGAAACATTCAGTACTTC. It is translated as CASSLYGSQGNIQYF. The complete variable domain, with remaining parts taken from reference TRBV7-3 and TRBJ2-4, reads GAGVSQTPSNKVTEKGKYVELRCDPISGHTALYWYRQSLGQGPEFLIYFQGTGAADDSGLPNDRFFAVRPEGSVSTLKIQRTERGDSAVYLCASSLYGSQGNIQYFGAGTRLSVL.

This clonotype counts as medium-sized. V and J are TRBV20-1 and TRBJ1-4; D not resolved. CDR1 is DFQATT, CDR2 SNEGSKA, per germline (reference sequence). The CDR3 runs to 13 residues. The V gene lost 3 bases and the J gene lost 2 bases, with 7 bases spanning the gap. The CDR3 region has the DNA TGCAGTGCTAGTGGGGATACTAATGAAAAACTGTTTTTT. It translates to CSASGDTNEKLFF.

The V and J genes are TRBV19 and TRBJ1-5, with TRBD1 identical over 8 bases. The CDR3 is 16 amino acids. J was trimmed by 1 base and V by 7 bases; bases with no gene match: 9. Per germline, CDR1 LNHDA and CDR2 SQIVND (reference sequence). CDR3 DNA sequence: TGTGCCAGTAACAAACTCGGACAGGGCAGCAATCAGCCCCAGCATTTT. This sequence encodes CASNKLGQGSNQPQHF.

By sample fraction, this clonotype is medium-sized. This rearrangement joins TRBV20-1 to TRBJ2-1; 10 positions match TRBD1. Germline V gene lookup returns CDR1 DFQATT and CDR2 SNEGSKA (reference sequence). The CDR3 loop spans 17 amino acids. Losses at the gene ends were 5 bases for V and 5 bases for J; bases not matched to a gene: 15. As DNA, the CDR3 is TGCAGTGCTGCAATACCGGTGGGACAGGGGTCGGACAATGAGCAGTTCTTC. Translated, it gives CSAAIPVGQGSDNEQFF.

This clonotype was detected many times. The J gene is TRBJ2-5, the V gene TRBV6-2 or TRBV6-3, with TRBD1 matching 7 bases. With V trimmed by 6 bases and J by 4 bases, 2 bases remained unmatched. Per the germline V gene, CDR1 is MNHEY and CDR2 is SVGEGT. This CDR3 spans 12 amino acids. The CDR3 here is CASSTGVETQYF. CDR3 DNA: TGTGCCAGCAGCACAGGGGTAGAGACCCAGTACTTC.

This clonotype was counted at least ten times. CDR3 region: CASTNRWEAFF. CDR3 coding DNA: TGTGCCAGCACAAACCGGTGGGAAGCTTTCTTT. The chain links TRBV12-3 or TRBV12-4 to TRBJ1-1; no firm D call. There are 11 residues in the CDR3. V dropped 7 bases and J dropped 8 bases, with 11 bases sitting between them.

This clonotype was seen at least ten times. The chain is built from TRBV14 and TRBJ2-7; 9 bases agree with TRBD1. The CDR3 runs 16 residues. Germline values: CDR1 SGHDN, CDR2 FVKESK. V was clipped by 2 bases and J by 4 bases; unmatched bases: 9. CDR3 loop: CASSQLTGGIGYEQYF. CDR3 coding DNA: TGTGCCAGCAGCCAATTAACAGGGGGCATTGGTTACGAGCAGTACTTC.

The table lists this clonotype with many counts. The chain combines TRBV12-3 or TRBV12-4 with TRBJ2-1, with a possible D match to TRBD1 (5 bases). The CDR3 covers 12 residues. V was clipped by 5 bases and J by 7 bases, with 9 bases between them. Written as DNA, the CDR3 is TGTGCCAGCAGTCCCAGGGTGAATGAGCAGTTCTTC. Amino acids: CASSPRVNEQFF.

This clonotype has at least ten counts. The chain carries TRBV25-1 and TRBJ2-7; 7 bases agree with TRBD1. Unmatched junction bases numbered 4, after V lost 3 bases and J lost 11 bases. The CDR3 runs 11 residues. Germline V gives CDR1 MGHDK, CDR2 SYGVNS. CDR3 region: CASSDRDREYF. CDR3 DNA: TGTGCCAGCAGTGACAGGGACAGAGAGTACTTC.

This chain links TRBV6-5 with TRBJ2-7; 8 bases are shared with TRBD2. The trim removed 6 bases at V and 4 bases at J, leaving 11 bases unmatched. Germline V gene sequence: CDR1 MNHEY, CDR2 SVGAGI. The CDR3 runs to 15 residues. Here the CDR3 DNA reads TGTGCCAGCAGGGCCCCCGGGGCTAGCGGGTACGAGCAGTACTTC. Translation gives CASRAPGASGYEQYF.